This record covers a single T cell receptor (beta chain). Antigen: not known. One end of the junction fails to match germline, which may point to a read error. The data are from a study of T cell responses to AZD1222 COVID-19 vaccine. Overall study context: Second doses were pooled across both intervals (about 4 or about 12 weeks). Study-wide results and caveats: Recipients of two AZD1222 doses showed rising Spike-specific TCR breadth and depth.

The V gene's germline CDR1 is MNHEY and CDR2 SVGEGT. This CDR3 contains 12 residues. TCRdb keeps only in-frame clones here, not all; method: immunoSEQ multiplex PCR. The profile covers around 200,000 clones, with roughly 88% appearing a single time and roughly 0.99% taken by the ten largest. The rearrangement uses TRBV6-2 or TRBV6-3 and TRBJ1-2; D gene ambiguous. The clonotype comes from an adult in good health. The sample in question was peripheral blood, obtained on day 0 of AZD1222 vaccination. The CDR3 protein is CASSYGYAGYAF. The CDR3, as DNA: TGTGCCAGCAGTTACGGGTATGCCGGCTACGCCTTC.